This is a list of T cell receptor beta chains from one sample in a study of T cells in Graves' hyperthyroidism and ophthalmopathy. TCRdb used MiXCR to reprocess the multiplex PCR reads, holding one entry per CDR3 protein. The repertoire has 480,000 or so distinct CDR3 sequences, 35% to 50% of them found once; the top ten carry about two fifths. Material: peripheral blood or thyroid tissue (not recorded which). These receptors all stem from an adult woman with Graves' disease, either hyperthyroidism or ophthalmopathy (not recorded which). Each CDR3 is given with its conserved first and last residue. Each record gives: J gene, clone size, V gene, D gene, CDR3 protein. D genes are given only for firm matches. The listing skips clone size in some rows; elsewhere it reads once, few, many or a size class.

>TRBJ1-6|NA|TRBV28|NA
CASSLLRYSPLHF
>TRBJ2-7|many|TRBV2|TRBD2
CASSEGTSGSSYEQYF
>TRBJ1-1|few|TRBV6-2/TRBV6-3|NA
CASSYGREAFF
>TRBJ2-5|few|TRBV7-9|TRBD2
CASSQAGEETQYF
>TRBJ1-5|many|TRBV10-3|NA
CAISDGGGVSQHF
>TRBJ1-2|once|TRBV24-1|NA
CATSDATQGNYGYTF
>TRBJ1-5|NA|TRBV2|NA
CASSATESNQPQHF
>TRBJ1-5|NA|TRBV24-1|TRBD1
CASSSPGQGQHF
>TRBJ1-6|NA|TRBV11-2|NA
CASSSVFGSPLHF
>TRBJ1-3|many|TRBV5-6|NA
CASSPGVFSGNTIYF
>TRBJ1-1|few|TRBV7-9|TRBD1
CASSHRDRGRTEAFF
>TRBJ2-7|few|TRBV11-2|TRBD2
CASSLDLSGRSAYEQYF
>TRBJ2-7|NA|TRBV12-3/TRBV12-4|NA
CASSFFTAYEQYF
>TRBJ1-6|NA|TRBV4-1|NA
CASSQDSTINSPLHF
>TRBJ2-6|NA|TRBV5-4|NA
CASSHTGANVLTF
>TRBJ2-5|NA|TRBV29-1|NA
CSALEIQETQYF
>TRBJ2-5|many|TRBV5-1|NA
CASSLVRGSEETQYF
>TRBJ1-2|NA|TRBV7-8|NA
CASSYWQGTDGYTF
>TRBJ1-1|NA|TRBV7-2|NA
CASSQQATNTEAFF
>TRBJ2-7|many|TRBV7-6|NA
CASSLTPRGGEQYF
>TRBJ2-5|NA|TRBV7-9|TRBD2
CASSPIAGGVLETQYF
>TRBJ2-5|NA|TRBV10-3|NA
CASKGGSRETQYF
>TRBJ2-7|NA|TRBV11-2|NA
CASSITGRTYEQYF
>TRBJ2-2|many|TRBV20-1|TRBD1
CSATDRGLVGELFF
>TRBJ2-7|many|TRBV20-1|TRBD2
CSASLAGGLEQYF
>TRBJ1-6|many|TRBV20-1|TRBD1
CSARGPGQRNSPLHF
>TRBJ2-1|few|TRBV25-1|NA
CASSEWYNEQFF
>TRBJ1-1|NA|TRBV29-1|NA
CSVGGIGGPEAFF
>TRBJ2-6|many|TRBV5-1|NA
CASSLGDTPGANVLTF
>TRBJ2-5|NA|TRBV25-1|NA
CASRLGNQETQYF
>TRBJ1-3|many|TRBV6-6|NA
CASSGGRGNTIYF
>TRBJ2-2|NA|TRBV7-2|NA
CASSLASGSGELFF
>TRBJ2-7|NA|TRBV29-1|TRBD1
CSVASDRGGPLGSYEQYF
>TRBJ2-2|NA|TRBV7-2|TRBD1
CASSIRTGDAGELFF
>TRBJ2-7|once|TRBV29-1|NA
CSLGAAEPVNEQYF
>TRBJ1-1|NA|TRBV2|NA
CASSEALVNTEAFF
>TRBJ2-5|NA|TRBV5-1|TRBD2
CASSLAGLAYETQYF
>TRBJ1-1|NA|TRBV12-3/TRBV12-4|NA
CASSFQIPLNTEAFF
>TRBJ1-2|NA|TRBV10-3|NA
CAISAGDYGYTF
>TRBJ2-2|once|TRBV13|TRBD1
CASTSGTGGSGELFF
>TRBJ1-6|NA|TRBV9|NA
CASSARPASNSPLHF
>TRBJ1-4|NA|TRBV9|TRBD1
CASKQGVGWSEKLFF
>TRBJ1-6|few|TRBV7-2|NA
CASSHQTGNNSPLHF
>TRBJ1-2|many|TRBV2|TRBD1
CASRPGQGILGDYGYTF
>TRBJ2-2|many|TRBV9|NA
CASTPGIFYNTGELFF
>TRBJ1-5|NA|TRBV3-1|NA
CASSLKTRTVSYSNQPQHF